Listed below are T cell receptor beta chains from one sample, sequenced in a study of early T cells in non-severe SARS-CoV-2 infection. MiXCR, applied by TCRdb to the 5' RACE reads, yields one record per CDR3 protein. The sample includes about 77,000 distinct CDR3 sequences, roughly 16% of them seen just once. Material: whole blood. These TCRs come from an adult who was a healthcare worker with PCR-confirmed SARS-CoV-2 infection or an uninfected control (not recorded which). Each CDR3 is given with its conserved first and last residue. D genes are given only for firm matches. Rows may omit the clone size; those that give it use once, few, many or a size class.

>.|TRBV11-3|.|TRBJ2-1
TGTGCCAGCAGCTTAGGTTTCGGAACCTACAATGAGCAGTTCTTC
CASSLGFGTYNEQFF
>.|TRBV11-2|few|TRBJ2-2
TGTGCCAGCAGCTTAGATCCGAGGAGGGGTGAGAACACCGGGGAGCTGTTTTTT
CASSLDPRRGENTGELFF
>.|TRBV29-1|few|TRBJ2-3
TGCAGCGTTGCGGGGAGGAGCACAGATACGCAGTATTTT
CSVAGRSTDTQYF
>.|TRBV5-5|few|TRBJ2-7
TGTGCCAGCAGCAAGGACTATCTTCGCTACGAGCAGTACTTC
CASSKDYLRYEQYF
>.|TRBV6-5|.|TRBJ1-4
TGTGCCAGCAGTTACACATGGCCCAATGAAAAACTGTTTTTT
CASSYTWPNEKLFF
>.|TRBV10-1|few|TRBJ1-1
TGCGCCAGCAGATCGACACCCAACACTGAAGCTTTCTTT
CASRSTPNTEAFF
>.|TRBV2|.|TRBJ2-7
TGTGCCAGCAGTGATACGGGGGTCCTCTACGAGCAGTACTTC
CASSDTGVLYEQYF
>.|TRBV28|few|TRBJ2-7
TGTGCCAGCAGTTTAAGGCCATCCTACGAGCAGTACTTC
CASSLRPSYEQYF
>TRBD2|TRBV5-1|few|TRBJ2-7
TGCGCCAGCAGTCCGGGACTAGCTCTCTACGAGCAGTACTTC
CASSPGLALYEQYF
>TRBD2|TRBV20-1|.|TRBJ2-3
TGCAGTGGCACTAGCGGGACGGCAGATACGCAGTATTTT
CSGTSGTADTQYF
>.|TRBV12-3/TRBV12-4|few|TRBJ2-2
TGTGCCAGCACCTGGGGGCGGGGACTACCCACCGGGGAGCTGTTTTTT
CASTWGRGLPTGELFF
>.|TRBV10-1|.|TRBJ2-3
TGCGCCAGCAGTGAGGACACAGATACGCAGTATTTT
CASSEDTDTQYF
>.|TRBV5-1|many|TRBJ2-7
TGCGCCAGCAGCTTGGTAAGAGGGGGCGAGCAGTACTTC
CASSLVRGGEQYF
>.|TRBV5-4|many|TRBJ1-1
TGTGCCAGCAGCCTTGGACGGGCGAACACTGAAGCTTTCTTT
CASSLGRANTEAFF
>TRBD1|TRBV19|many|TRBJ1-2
TGTGCCAGTAGTATAGGATTCGAACAGGGGAGCTATGGCTACACCTTC
CASSIGFEQGSYGYTF
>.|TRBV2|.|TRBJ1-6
TGTGCCAGCAGTGAGAGGGGCGCAGTCAGCCCCCTCCACTTT
CASSERGAVSPLHF
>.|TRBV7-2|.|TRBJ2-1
TGTGCCAGCAGCTGGGGACTGCCCCTTAATGAGCAGTTCTTC
CASSWGLPLNEQFF
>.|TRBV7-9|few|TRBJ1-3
TGTGCCAGCAGCTTAAACACAGGAAACTCTGGAAACACCATATATTTT
CASSLNTGNSGNTIYF
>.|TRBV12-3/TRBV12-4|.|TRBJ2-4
TGTGCCAGCAGTTTAGGGGGAAACATTCAGTACTTC
CASSLGGNIQYF
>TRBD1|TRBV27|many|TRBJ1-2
TGTGCCAGCAGTTGGACAGGGCAGGAGGGCTACACCTTC
CASSWTGQEGYTF
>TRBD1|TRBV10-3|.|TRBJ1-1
TGTGCCATCAGCAGGGGACAGTTGAACACTGAAGCTTTCTTT
CAISRGQLNTEAFF
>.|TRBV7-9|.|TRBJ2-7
TGTGCCAGCAGCACTAGACCGGGACTCCAGGACTACGAGCAGTACTTC
CASSTRPGLQDYEQYF
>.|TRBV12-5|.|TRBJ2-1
TGTGCTAGTGGTTTGGGACTACTCGTTTCCTACAATGAGCAGTTCTTC
CASGLGLLVSYNEQFF
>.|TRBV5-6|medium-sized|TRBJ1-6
TGTGCCAGCAGCTTGCGGGACTCCGGTTCACCCCTCCACTTT
CASSLRDSGSPLHF
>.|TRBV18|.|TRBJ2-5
TGTGCCAGCTCCCCCTTCTTGGGGACCCAGTACTTC
CASSPFLGTQYF
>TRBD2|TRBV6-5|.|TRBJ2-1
TGTGCCAGCAGTTACTCGTTTAGCGGGGGAGGGAATGAGCAGTTCTTC
CASSYSFSGGGNEQFF
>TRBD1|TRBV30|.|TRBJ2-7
TGTGCCTGGACCGTCCCACTTCTCAGGGGGAGCGAGCAGTACTTC
CAWTVPLLRGSEQYF
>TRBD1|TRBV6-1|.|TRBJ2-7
TGTGCCAGCAAGACAGGGTCGACCTACGAGCAGTACTTC
CASKTGSTYEQYF
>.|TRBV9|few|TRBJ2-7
TGTGCCAGCAGCGCTGGAGCGGAAGCCTACGAGCAGTACTTC
CASSAGAEAYEQYF
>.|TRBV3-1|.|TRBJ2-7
TGTGCCAGCAGCCAAGACTCCGGGACACCAAAGCAGTACTTC
CASSQDSGTPKQYF
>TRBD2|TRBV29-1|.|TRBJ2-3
TGCAGCGTTGAGATTAGCGGGGCCTATACGCAGTATTTT
CSVEISGAYTQYF
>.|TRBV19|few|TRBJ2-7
TGTGCCAGTAGTATGGTTGCAGGGGCCGGCGAGCAGTACTTC
CASSMVAGAGEQYF
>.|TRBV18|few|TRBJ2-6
TGTGCCAGCTCCCGAATCTCTGGGGCCAACGTCCTGACTTTC
CASSRISGANVLTF
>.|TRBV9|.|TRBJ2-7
TGTGCCAGCAGCGTAGGTGACTGGGCCTACGAGCAGTACTTC
CASSVGDWAYEQYF
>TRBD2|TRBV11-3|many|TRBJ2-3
TGTGCCAGCAGCCCTGGGGTGGCTAGCGGGAGGGCGGAAGATACGCAGTATTTT
CASSPGVASGRAEDTQYF
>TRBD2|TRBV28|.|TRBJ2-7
TGTGCCAGCAGTAGCCGGGGGGGCAGGGCCTCTCGCGAGCAGTACTTC
CASSSRGGRASREQYF
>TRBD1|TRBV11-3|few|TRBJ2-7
TGTGCCAGCAAAAGACAGGGGTTTCGCGAGCAGTACTTC
CASKRQGFREQYF
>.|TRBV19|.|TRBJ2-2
TGTGCCACCTCGGGGGCCACGATTTATACCGGGGAGCTGTTTTTT
CATSGATIYTGELFF
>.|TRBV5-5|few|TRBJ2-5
TGTGCCAGCAGTTATCAAGAGACCCAGTACTTC
CASSYQETQYF
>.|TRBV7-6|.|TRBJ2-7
TGTGCCAGCAGCTTAGCGGCCGTCGGGGAGCAGTACTTC
CASSLAAVGEQYF
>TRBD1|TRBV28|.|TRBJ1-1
TGTGCCAGCAGATCCGGGACAGGGGGCACTGAAGCTTTCTTT
CASRSGTGGTEAFF
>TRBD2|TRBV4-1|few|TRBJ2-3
TGCGCCAGCAGCCAACTGGGACTAGCGGGAGCTCCGAGTGGCACAGATACGCAGTATTTT
CASSQLGLAGAPSGTDTQYF
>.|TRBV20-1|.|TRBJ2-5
TGCAGTGCTGGGGGGCTAGGGTCCGAGACCCAGTACTTC
CSAGGLGSETQYF
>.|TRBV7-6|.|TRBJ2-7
TGTGCCAGCAGCGCCCGGGGTAGTAGAGCTTACGAGCAGTACTTC
CASSARGSRAYEQYF
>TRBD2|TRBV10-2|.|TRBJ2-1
TGCGCCAGCAGTGAGCGGGCTAGCGGTTACAATGAGCAGTTCTTC
CASSERASGYNEQFF